The 11 T cell receptor beta chains listed next were all sequenced from one sample in a study of blood T cells in healthy people across ages. A second PCR, run for about 6 to 11 cycles, used a sample-barcoded 5' primer plus a J-beta primer mix. Each CDR3 protein is one row after TCRdb ran MiXCR on the 5' RACE reads. The sample carries 1.5 million to 2 million distinct CDR3 sequences, about 39% recorded once. Sequencing was carried out using blood. These receptor sequences come from a human donor in good health.

This clonotype was observed a few times. The chain recombines TRBV6-5 with TRBJ2-3; TRBD2 might be the D (6 bases). V was clipped by 2 bases and J by 4 bases, with 13 bases between them. This CDR3 comprises 15 residues. Germline V lookup: CDR1 MNHEY, CDR2 SVGAGI. The CDR3 DNA reads TGTGCCAGCAGTTACGACGGGGGTGTCGCAGATACGCAGTATTTT. Translated: CASSYDGGVADTQYF.

The chain carries TRBV4-3 and TRBJ2-5; 9 bases align to TRBD1. The V and J ends lost 4 bases and 2 bases, in that order; junction bases with no gene match: 5. The CDR3 spans 15 residues. CDR1 and CDR2 from the germline V gene are LGHNA and YSLEER. CDR3 amino acids: CASSPDRGRQETQYF. The CDR3 bases are TGCGCCAGCAGCCCGGACAGGGGACGGCAAGAGACCCAGTACTTC.

The chain joins TRBV7-9 to TRBJ2-4; D tentatively fits TRBD1 or TRBD2 (6 bases each). Trimming cost V 5 bases and J 0 bases, with 14 bases left between them. The CDR3 spans 16 residues. Germline-derived CDR1 and CDR2 are SEHNR and FQNEAQ (reference sequence). The CDR3 bases are TGTGCCAGCAGCGGGGGGCAGGGGATAGCCAAAAACATTCAGTACTTC. It translates to CASSGGQGIAKNIQYF.

This clonotype was seen a handful of times. The rearrangement uses TRBV12-3 or TRBV12-4 and TRBJ1-5; possibly TRBD1 for D (5 bases). The germline V and J ends were trimmed by 3 bases and 3 bases, with 9 bases remaining between them. This CDR3 is built from 14 residues. The CDR3 here is CASSFEGVNQPQHF. CDR3 bases: TGTGCCAGCAGTTTCGAAGGGGTCAATCAGCCCCAGCATTTT.

This clonotype has a handful of counts. The chain links TRBV7-2 to TRBJ2-3; D call uncertain. The CDR3 totals 13 residues. CDR1 SGHTA and CDR2 FQGNSA come from the germline V gene. V was clipped by 4 bases and J by 0 bases, with 5 bases between them. CDR3 residues: CASSYISTDTQYF. CDR3 nucleotides: TGTGCCAGCAGCTACATAAGCACAGATACGCAGTATTTT.

The rearrangement uses TRBV6-6 and TRBJ2-5, with D possibly being TRBD2 (6 bases). The CDR3 is made up of 15 amino acids. Germline CDR1 reads MNHNY; CDR2 reads SVGAGI (reference sequence). Trimming pared 10 bases from V and 5 bases from J, leaving 23 bases between. CDR3: CATLWGNGRSETQYF. As DNA, the CDR3 is TGTGCCACCCTATGGGGCAACGGGAGATCGGAGACCCAGTACTTC.

A few counts support this clonotype. V is TRBV15 and J is TRBJ2-1; 7 bases align to TRBD2. The CDR3 totals 15 residues. Germline assignment: CDR1 LNHNV and CDR2 YYDKDF (reference sequence). Trimming removed 1 base from V and 1 base from J; junction bases left unmatched: 1. The CDR3 loop reads CATSRGAGSYNEQFF. CDR3 coding DNA: TGTGCCACCAGCAGAGGAGCGGGGTCCTACAATGAGCAGTTCTTC.

The chain combines TRBV12-3 or TRBV12-4 with TRBJ1-2; 7 positions agree with TRBD1. The CDR3 has 13 residues. V shed 6 bases, J shed 8 bases, and the junction held 9 bases outside the gene matches. In DNA form, the CDR3 reads TGTGCCAGCAGCGGACAGGCTTTATCCGGCTACACCTTC. Residues: CASSGQALSGYTF.

The gene calls are TRBV5-5 and TRBJ1-4; maybe TRBD1 (5 bases). Trimming shortened V by 0 bases and J by 0 bases, and 6 bases separated the two germline ends. Germline lookup yields CDR1 SGHKS and CDR2 YYEKEE (reference sequence). This CDR3 comprises 15 residues. CDR3 protein: CASSLARATNEKLFF. CDR3 DNA sequence: TGTGCCAGCAGCTTGGCCAGGGCAACTAATGAAAAACTGTTTTTT.

The sample holds a few counts of this clonotype. The chain is built from TRBV4-1 and TRBJ1-4; tentatively, D is TRBD1 (6 bases). The germline V gene encodes CDR1 MGHRA and CDR2 YSYEKL. The CDR3 extends over 15 amino acids. V gave up 4 bases and J gave up 1 base, with 10 bases separating them. CDR3 in amino acids: CASSLPGVTNEKLFF. In nucleotides, the CDR3 is TGCGCCAGCAGCCTTCCAGGGGTAACTAATGAAAAACTGTTTTTT.

This chain connects TRBV7-2 to TRBJ2-1; no clear D. CDR1 SGHTA and CDR2 FQGNSA come from the germline V gene. The V and J ends lost 2 bases and 4 bases respectively, with 18 bases between them. This CDR3 contains 17 residues. The CDR3 loop is CASSLNPQRLVYNEQFF. The CDR3 DNA is TGTGCCAGCAGCTTAAACCCTCAGCGTTTAGTTTACAATGAGCAGTTCTTC.